The present TCR beta chain was sequenced within a study of shared clonotypes between healthy human individuals. Assay used: immunoSEQ multiplex PCR; TCRdb lists only in-frame clones, some missing. The top ten hold around 24% of the sample, which has over 800,000 clones, roughly 92% seen once. Naive CD8 cells lacked CD45RO and underwent positive selection for CCR7, leaving out terminally differentiated effector memory CD45RA+ cells. The CDR3 has 17 amino acids. The germline gives CDR1 SGHNT, CDR2 YYREEE (reference sequence). V trimming: 4 bases; J trimming: 0 bases; junction bases outside the gene matches: 4.

Material: naive CD8+ T cells sorted from blood. This clonotype was sampled from a man aged 25-40 years in good health. The chain employs TRBV5-4 and TRBJ2-2; 12 positions agree with TRBD2. The CDR3 DNA is TGTGCCAGCAGCGAGGGACTAGCGGGCGCGAACACCGGGGAGCTGTTTTTT. Protein: CASSEGLAGANTGELFF.